The 18 T cell receptor beta chains listed next were all sequenced from one sample in a study of vaccination effects on CD4 cells after COVID-19 (dated by TCRdb to the early 2020s). These TCRs' antigens remain unknown. In the ViraFEST assay, PBMC were stimulated with viral peptide pools, and TCR sequencing was then used to find antigen-specific CD4+ T cell clonotypes based on their expansion. After more than 9 days of culture, CD4+ T cells were isolated with the EasySep CD4+ T cell isolation kit. None of the healthy vaccine recipients had a prior SARS-CoV-2 infection, which was confirmed by nucleocapsid antibody tests that came back negative both before and after vaccination. Library generation was performed with the immunoSEQ multiplex PCR assay. TCRdb retrieved this table from immuneACCESS and kept in-frame rearrangements only. Not all clones are present; in checked studies, unresolved V genes account for under half, and no reason is known for the remainder. The sample profile shows roughly 45,000 clones; around three quarters of them were found once. Of the sample, about a tenth is held by the ten largest clones.

This sample comprised CD4+ T cells from PBMCs cultured with SARS-CoV-2 spike peptides, obtained before COVID-19 vaccination. This specimen's cell subset or site label, interpreted: SARS-CoV-2 spike overlapping peptide pool stimulation. The receptors were sampled from a human donor who received a COVID-19 vaccine.

This chain uses TRBV6-2 or TRBV6-3 with TRBJ2-3; 10 bases fit TRBD2. With 3 bases clipped from V and 5 bases from J, the junction kept 5 bases outside the gene matches. Germline CDR1 reads MNHEY; CDR2 reads SVGEGT. The CDR3 spans 15 residues. The CDR3 region has the DNA TGTGCCAGCAGTTATGTAGCGGGGGGAAGAGATACGCAGTATTTT. As protein: CASSYVAGGRDTQYF.

The chain carries TRBV5-1 and TRBJ2-7; either TRBD1 or TRBD2 may supply D (6 bases each). This CDR3 region has 15 residues. Between the trimmed V and J ends, which lost 4 bases and 4 bases, there was a span of 18 bases. CDR1 is SGHRS, CDR2 YFSETQ, per germline. In nucleotides, the CDR3 is TGCGCCAGCAGCCGCGAAGGGGGGAATTTTTACGAGCAGTACGTC. It is translated as CASSREGGNFYEQYV.

The rearrangement joins TRBV7-9 to TRBJ1-4, with 7 bases matching TRBD1. J gave up 7 bases and V 7 bases, and 12 bases lay outside the gene matches. Germline V gives CDR1 SEHNR, CDR2 FQNEAQ (reference sequence). CDR3 size: 15 residues. The chain's CDR3 is CASTNPGGKGEKLFF. CDR3 nucleotide sequence: TGTGCCAGCACTAACCCAGGGGGTAAAGGTGAAAAACTGTTTTTT.

J is TRBJ2-7 and V is TRBV5-6; possibly TRBD1 for D (5 bases). V gave up 2 bases and J gave up 0 bases, with 12 bases separating them. This CDR3 comprises 15 residues. Germline loops: CDR1 SGHDT, CDR2 YYEEEE. CDR3 in DNA: TGTGCCAGCAGCTTCAGGGAATTCAGCTCCTACGAGCAGTACGTC. Its translation is CASSFREFSSYEQYV.

The gene calls are TRBV28 and TRBJ1-5; D is unclear. Trimming left V 3 bases short and J 0 bases short, with 12 bases between. There are 16 residues in the CDR3. Germline CDR1 and CDR2: MDHEN and SYDVKM. The CDR3 reads CASSLASPYSNQPQHF. The DNA of the CDR3 is TGTGCCAGCAGTTTGGCGTCCCCGTATAGCAATCAGCCCCAGCATTTT.

This clone occurred a few times. The V call is TRBV27, the J call TRBJ1-5, with TRBD1 matching 9 bases. V dropped 5 bases and J dropped 7; count of bases not matched to a gene: 12. Germline lookup yields CDR1 MNHEY and CDR2 SMNVEV (reference sequence). The CDR3 loop spans 16 amino acids. CDR3 residues: CASSTRTGAVSQPQHF. The CDR3 DNA reads TGTGCCAGCAGTACCCGGACAGGGGCGGTAAGCCAGCCCCAGCATTTT.

The rearrangement uses TRBV4-1 and TRBJ2-5, with 12 bases aligning to TRBD2. CDR1 is MGHRA and CDR2 is YSYEKL in the germline V gene. This CDR3 comprises 15 residues. V lost 6 bases and J lost 3; bases outside the gene matches: 5. CDR3 nucleotide sequence: TGCGCCAGCAGGGCGGCTAGCGGGGGGGAAGAGACCCAGTACTTC. Protein: CASRAASGGEETQYF.

The chain couples TRBV6-5 to TRBJ1-2, with 8 bases aligning to TRBD1. Germline trimming cut 6 bases from V and 2 bases from J; bases unmatched to any gene: 8. The germline CDR1 and CDR2 sequences are MNHEY and SVGAGI. CDR3 size: 15 residues. This CDR3 is CASSAQGAGNYGYTF. CDR3 sequence (DNA): TGTGCCAGCAGCGCTCAGGGGGCGGGGAACTATGGCTACACCTTC.

V gene TRBV6-5 combines with J gene TRBJ2-7; the D is unclear. Per germline, CDR1 MNHEY and CDR2 SVGAGI. The V and J ends lost 6 bases and 2 bases respectively, with 14 bases between them. The CDR3 sequence is 14 residues long. In DNA, the CDR3 is TGTGCCAGCAGCTCCCAGTTTGGCCCCTACGAGCAGTACGTC. Its protein product is CASSSQFGPYEQYV.

The genes are TRBV19 and TRBJ2-3; a weak D match, TRBD1 (6 bases). The CDR3 is made up of 14 amino acids. CDR1 is LNHDA, CDR2 SQIVND, per germline (reference sequence). Trimming shortened V by 6 bases and J by 4 bases, and 14 bases separated the two germline ends. The CDR3 DNA reads TGTGCCAGTAGGGTAGGGGGTAGTTCAGATACGCAGTATTTT. It translates to CASRVGGSSDTQYF.

The V gene is TRBV4-1, the J gene TRBJ1-6; D unclear. Germline V lookup: CDR1 MGHRA, CDR2 YSYEKL. This CDR3 is 15 amino acids long. Trimming took off 0 bases at V and 8 bases at J, with 11 bases between the two ends. CDR3 amino acids: CASSQDSTRYSPLHF. The DNA for the CDR3 is TGCGCCAGCAGCCAAGACTCGACTAGGTATTCACCCCTCCACTTT.

V gene TRBV18 combines with J gene TRBJ1-2; D ambiguous. With 3 bases removed from V and 6 bases from J, the gap between germline ends came to 5 bases. CDR3 length: 11 amino acids. The germline gives CDR1 KGHSH, CDR2 LQKENI. Here the CDR3 DNA reads TGTGCCAGCTCACCGAATGATGGCTACACCTTC. It is translated as CASSPNDGYTF.

The gene calls are TRBV6-6 and TRBJ2-2, with D perhaps matching TRBD1 (5 bases). Between the trimmed V and J ends, which lost 0 bases and 4 bases, there was a span of 9 bases. CDR1 and CDR2 (germline): MNHNY, SVGAGI (reference sequence). The CDR3 has 15 residues. Here the CDR3 reads CASSYSRQFTGELFF. In DNA, the CDR3 is TGTGCCAGCAGTTACTCCCGACAGTTCACCGGGGAGCTGTTTTTT.

This chain connects TRBV30 to TRBJ1-5; 8 positions agree with TRBD1. This CDR3 comprises 13 residues. V shed 1 base, J shed 7 bases, and the junction held 3 bases outside the gene matches. Germline V lookup: CDR1 GTSNPN, CDR2 SVGIG (reference sequence). The CDR3 region is CAWSGQGYQPQHF. The CDR3 DNA reads as TGTGCCTGGAGTGGACAGGGGTACCAGCCCCAGCATTTT.

This clone was recorded only once. Here the CDR3 DNA reads TGTGCCAGCAGCCTTTGGACAGGGGCTCCGGACACTGAAGCTTTCTTT. Translating it yields CASSLWTGAPDTEAFF. The V and J genes are TRBV5-6 and TRBJ1-1, with 9 bases that match TRBD1. The trim removed 4 bases at V and 3 bases at J, leaving 10 bases unmatched. Germline CDR1 is SGHDT and CDR2 is YYEEEE. The length of the CDR3 is 16 residues.

The V gene is TRBV5-5, the J gene TRBJ1-3; D uncertain. V was trimmed by 4 bases and J by 0 bases, leaving 11 bases between them. The CDR3 is 15 residues long. CDR1 and CDR2 from the germline V gene are SGHKS and YYEKEE (reference sequence). The CDR3 protein is CASSPYPASGNTIYF. CDR3 sequence (DNA): TGTGCCAGCAGCCCATACCCCGCCTCTGGAAACACCATATATTTT.

The chain couples TRBV6-5 to TRBJ2-3; D gene unclear. The V end lost 4 bases, the J end lost 2 bases, and 4 bases lay between the germline ends. The germline CDR1 and CDR2 sequences are MNHEY and SVGAGI. This CDR3 contains 12 residues. CDR3 amino acids: CASSSSTDTQYF. CDR3 nucleotides: TGTGCCAGCAGTTCCTCCACAGATACGCAGTATTTT.

This chain joins TRBV4-1 and TRBJ1-1; TRBD1 aligns across 10 bases. Trimming took 4 bases from V and 3 from J; bases not matched to a gene: 5. The CDR3 sequence is 15 residues long. Germline V lookup: CDR1 MGHRA, CDR2 YSYEKL. Here the CDR3 reads CASSRGQGVDTEAFF. The CDR3 nucleotides read TGCGCCAGCAGCCGTGGACAGGGGGTGGACACTGAAGCTTTCTTT.